A single sample gave rise to the 20 T cell receptor beta chains below, sequenced in a study of response to subunit inactivated influenza vaccine. Via MiXCR, TCRdb re-called the RT-PCR reads, giving one row per CDR3 protein. This table has roughly 500,000 distinct CDR3 sequences, approximately 24% appearing once. The sample consisted of CD4+ T cells sorted from PBMCs, taken 5 days after vaccination. These receptors were obtained from a middle-aged man who received an inactivated influenza vaccine.

The chain employs TRBV6-2 or TRBV6-3 and TRBJ1-5; weak D call: TRBD1 (5 bases). From germline, CDR1 is MNHEY and CDR2 SVGEGT. The CDR3 contains 14 residues. V gave up 7 bases and J gave up 6 bases, with 16 bases separating them. CDR3 nucleotide sequence: TGTGCCAGCACAATCGGGACGTTTGCTCAGCCCCAGCATTTT. Amino acids: CASTIGTFAQPQHF.

In its sample, this clonotype was seen a few times. V usage is TRBV11-1 and J usage is TRBJ2-2, with 7 positions matching TRBD1. V shed 3 bases, J shed 5 bases, and the junction held 6 bases outside the gene matches. The CDR3 runs 15 residues. In germline, CDR1 is SGHAT, CDR2 FQDESV (reference sequence). The DNA for the CDR3 is TGTGCCAGCAGCTTCCAGACAGGGTGGACCGGGGAGCTGTTTTTT. It encodes CASSFQTGWTGELFF.

The chain combines TRBV12-3 or TRBV12-4 with TRBJ1-1; D unclear. V was clipped by 3 bases and J by 0 bases, with 11 bases between them. The length of the CDR3 is 15 residues. The CDR3 region has the DNA TGTGCCAGCAGTTTCAGGATACAAATGAACACTGAAGCTTTCTTT. This gives the protein CASSFRIQMNTEAFF.

V and J are TRBV20-1 and TRBJ2-1; the match to TRBD1 covers 8 bases. There are 13 residues in the CDR3. V was clipped by 5 bases and J by 5 bases; unmatched bases: 5. From germline, CDR1 is DFQATT and CDR2 SNEGSKA (reference sequence). CDR3 DNA sequence: TGCAGTGCTGCACAGGGGGGCAACAATGAGCAGTTCTTC. It codes for CSAAQGGNNEQFF.

The V gene is TRBV12-3 or TRBV12-4, the J gene TRBJ1-3; 7 bases are shared with TRBD1. The V gene end was trimmed by 7 bases and the J gene end by 5 bases; junction bases not matched to a gene: 5. This CDR3 contains 13 residues. This chain's CDR3 is CASNRGQRNTIYF. The CDR3 DNA reads TGTGCCAGCAATAGGGGACAGAGAAACACCATATATTTT.

This chain joins TRBV6-5 and TRBJ2-7; perhaps D is TRBD1 or TRBD2 (5 bases each). Per the germline V gene, CDR1 is MNHEY and CDR2 is SVGAGI. This CDR3 region has 15 residues. V was shortened by 2 bases and J by 3 bases, with 14 bases between the two germline ends. CDR3 sequence: CASSYISGPSYEQYF. The CDR3 DNA sequence: TGTGCCAGCAGTTACATCTCGGGGCCCAGCTACGAGCAGTACTTC.

The gene calls are TRBV20-1 and TRBJ2-5, with D perhaps given as TRBD1 or TRBD2 (5 bases each). Looked up from germline, CDR1 is DFQATT and CDR2 is SNEGSKA (reference sequence). The CDR3 loop spans 11 amino acids. V gave up 5 bases and J gave up 2 bases, with 6 bases separating them. The CDR3 DNA sequence: TGCAGTGCTGGGGGTCAAGAGACCCAGTACTTC. It yields the protein CSAGGQETQYF.

In this sample, this clonotype turned up a few times. This chain uses TRBV6-2 or TRBV6-3 with TRBJ1-2; 7 bases line up with TRBD1. The CDR3 runs to 15 residues. Trimming removed 6 bases from V and 1 base from J; junction bases left unmatched: 8. The germline V gene encodes CDR1 MNHEY and CDR2 SVGEGT. The CDR3 DNA follows: TGTGCCAGCAGCTCGGACAGGAGCAATAACTATGGCTACACCTTC. Its translation is CASSSDRSNNYGYTF.

The V gene is TRBV7-8, the J gene TRBJ2-5; 7 bases map to TRBD1. The V segment lost 6 bases and the J segment 0 bases; nucleotides outside the gene matches: 7. The CDR3 contains 15 residues. Per the germline V gene, CDR1 is SGHVS and CDR2 is FQNEAQ. CDR3 DNA sequence: TGTGCCAGCAGACCCCGGACAGGCTACCAAGAGACCCAGTACTTC. Translation: CASRPRTGYQETQYF.

This clonotype was counted a few times. The CDR3 reads CASSLEVGEQYF. DNA for the CDR3: TGTGCCAGCAGCTTAGAGGTTGGCGAGCAGTACTTC. The chain employs TRBV7-2 and TRBJ2-7; no clear D. This CDR3 is 12 amino acids long. Between the trimmed V and J ends, which lost 1 base and 6 bases, there was a span of 7 bases. CDR1 and CDR2 from the germline V gene are SGHTA and FQGNSA.

This chain joins TRBV6-2 or TRBV6-3 and TRBJ2-5, with 7 bases lining up with TRBD1. Germline loops: CDR1 MNHEY, CDR2 SVGEGT. Trimming at V came to 4 bases and at J to 5 bases, leaving 19 bases not matched to a gene. The CDR3 length is 18 residues. The CDR3 sequence: CASSFLARTGKIGETQYF. Here the CDR3 DNA reads TGTGCCAGCAGTTTTTTGGCCCGGACAGGAAAAATCGGCGAGACCCAGTACTTC.

CDR3 sequence reads: CASSSWGQETQYF. CDR3 in DNA: TGCGCCAGCAGCTCCTGGGGCCAAGAGACCCAGTACTTC. The chain employs TRBV5-1 and TRBJ2-5; unclear D gene. The V end lost 3 bases, the J end lost 1 base, and 7 bases lay between the germline ends. Germline V gives CDR1 SGHRS, CDR2 YFSETQ. The CDR3 has 13 amino acids.

The J gene is TRBJ1-1, the V gene TRBV14; D call uncertain. From germline, CDR1 is SGHDN and CDR2 FVKESK. CDR3 length: 15 residues. Trimming cost V 0 bases and J 1 base, with 9 bases left between them. In nucleotides, the CDR3 is TGTGCCAGCAGCCAAGAGTACAGTCGGAACACTGAAGCTTTCTTT. It translates to CASSQEYSRNTEAFF.

The sample holds a few counts of this clonotype. The rearrangement links TRBV6-5 to TRBJ2-4; D is perhaps TRBD1 (6 bases). The CDR3 is 16 amino acids. V shed 0 bases and J shed 1 base, with 10 bases lying between them. Germline V CDR1 and CDR2: MNHEY, SVGAGI. The CDR3 sequence is CASSYSDQGAKNIQYF. As DNA, the CDR3 is TGTGCCAGCAGTTACTCGGATCAGGGGGCCAAAAACATTCAGTACTTC.

V gene TRBV21-1 combines with J gene TRBJ2-1; no check of the table's D call, TRBD1, against the DNA was made. TRBV21-1 is a known pseudogene. This CDR3 is 14 amino acids long. CDR3 DNA: TGTGCCAGCAGCAACGCTCAGGGGTGGAATGAGCAGTTCTTC. It codes for CASSNAQGWNEQFF.

This clonotype was detected many times. The J gene is TRBJ2-7, the V gene TRBV6-2 or TRBV6-3, with D perhaps given as TRBD1 or TRBD2 (6 bases each). The CDR3 consists of 15 residues. V shed 0 bases and J shed 2 bases, with 11 bases lying between them. From germline, CDR1 is MNHEY and CDR2 SVGEGT. CDR3 region: CASSYSMGGAYEQYF. CDR3 bases: TGTGCCAGCAGTTACTCGATGGGGGGCGCCTACGAGCAGTACTTC.

The rearrangement uses TRBV3-1 and TRBJ2-1, with D unresolved. Germline V lookup: CDR1 LGHDT, CDR2 YNNKEL (reference sequence). Deletions cut 3 bases from V and 0 bases from J, with 3 bases between. The CDR3 has 13 residues. The CDR3 nucleotides are TGTGCCAGCAGCCACGGCTCCTACAATGAGCAGTTCTTC. Its translation: CASSHGSYNEQFF.

This clonotype was detected only once. This chain uses TRBV28 with TRBJ1-1; TRBD1 matches at 7 bases. The CDR3 runs to 14 residues. Germline assignment: CDR1 MDHEN and CDR2 SYDVKM. V gave up 7 bases and J gave up 8 bases; unmatched junction bases: 13. The CDR3 reads CASIPVATRGEAFF. As DNA, the CDR3 is TGTGCCAGCATCCCTGTTGCCACCAGGGGGGAAGCTTTCTTT. The entire variable domain, with the rest obtained from reference TRBV28 and TRBJ1-1, is as follows: DVKVTQSSRYLVKRTGEKVFLECVQDMDHENMFWYRQDPGLGLRLIYFSYDVKMKEKGDIPEGYSVSREKKERFSLILESASTNQTSMYLCASIPVATRGEAFFGQGTRLTVV.

In this sample, this clonotype turned up a few times. J is TRBJ2-6 and V is TRBV21-1. TRBV21-1 is reported as a pseudogene. This CDR3 contains 15 residues. This CDR3 is CAPETPGSGANVLTF. CDR3 coding DNA: TGTGCCCCGGAAACCCCAGGGTCTGGGGCCAACGTCCTGACTTTC.

This chain uses TRBV4-1 with TRBJ2-7; 9 bases match TRBD1. The germline CDR1 and CDR2 sequences are MGHRA and YSYEKL. After removal of 1 base from V and 4 bases from J, the junction contained 8 bases not matched to a gene. The CDR3 covers 16 residues. The CDR3 nucleotides read TGCGCCAGCAGCCAAGCCCGGACAGGGGCATTTTACGAGCAGTACTTC. It translates to CASSQARTGAFYEQYF.